Listed below are T cell receptor beta chains from one sample, sequenced in a study of blood T cells in healthy people across ages. TCRdb called the 5' RACE reads again in MiXCR, with one record for every CDR3 protein. The sample carries 1.5 million to 1.9 million distinct CDR3 sequences, 42% recorded once. Sequenced input: blood. Every receptor here comes from a woman between 18 and 30 years old in good health. The CDR3 runs from the conserved cysteine through the conserved F or W.

v_call	cdr3_length	cdr3_aa
TRBV6-6	13	CASSPGAVSGYTF
TRBV13	13	CASSFEITDMQYF
TRBV20-1	15	CSAPDGAGSSYEQYF
TRBV29-1	13	CSVGLAFHNEQFF
TRBV12-3/TRBV12-4	14	CASSELGGLETQYF
TRBV5-1	17	CASSLGVTSATLNEQYF
TRBV2	14	CANSELVSGGGYTF
TRBV4-3	13	CASSQLLQETQYF
TRBV29-1	12	CSVRTGDQPQHF
TRBV7-2	14	CASSLRQDIYEQYF
TRBV4-3	15	CASSQDVRPTDTQYF
TRBV5-5	13	CASSFFLGNEQYF
TRBV28	15	CASSNPGLAREMQYF
TRBV9	15	CASSVMSGPYNEQFF
TRBV4-3	17	CASSQDPGGMSTDTQYF
TRBV20-1	16	CSAQGAGGIINHEQFF
TRBV10-3	18	CAIKPSGVAGGGTDTQYF
TRBV20-1	14	CSASRIRDNSPLHF
TRBV29-1	14	CSVEGGAMNTEAFF
TRBV10-3	16	CAISERALSVNTEAFF
TRBV6-5	15	CASSTRQGLDYKQYF
TRBV11-1	16	CASRKGTSGRQETQYF
TRBV5-1	15	CASTPLAGGHNEQFF
TRBV10-3	16	CAISGGEGKGTDTQYF
TRBV6-2/TRBV6-3	14	CANGSSGVKNIQYF
TRBV11-2	15	CASSLGIGYNQPQHF
TRBV27	15	CASSFSSGSPETQYF
TRBV6-5	14	CASRVTGGIDEQYF
TRBV27	15	CASSFEVRGHYGYTF
TRBV4-1	12	CASGRDEETQYF
TRBV20-1	14	CSASPRGRGEKLFF
TRBV5-7	15	CASSLLPGVYNEQYF
TRBV6-2/TRBV6-3	14	CASKKGQGAYEQYF
TRBV28	13	CASSLRDLETQYF
TRBV2	14	CASGPTGAYEKLFF
TRBV20-1	13	CSARVGGNYGYTF
TRBV12-5	14	CASGIWTGTGELFF
TRBV20-1	14	CSARGTGVGETQYF
TRBV10-1	16	CASSELPGATQETQFF
TRBV27	13	CASSITGGYEQYF
TRBV5-5	15	CASSLITGASHEQYF
TRBV27	11	CASSSGGRLFF
TRBV4-2	12	CASSQETSPLHF
TRBV29-1	12	CSNSDSTDTQYF
TRBV5-5	13	CASSPGTGHEQFF
TRBV9	15	CASSVRGNAYNEQFF
TRBV18	14	CASSQQGPQREQYF
TRBV20-1	13	CSAGGGRNQPQHF
TRBV4-1	17	CASSQVLTHRGNEKLFF
TRBV9	15	CASSDGTISTDTQYF
TRBV9	13	CASSVRGNYGYTF
TRBV12-3/TRBV12-4	13	CASSTDTQETQYF
TRBV4-2	16	CASSPTSREAGETQYF
TRBV20-1	13	CSARDGYGETQYF
TRBV12-3/TRBV12-4	14	CASSLPDKTYEQYF
TRBV27	15	CASSLWGGRPTEAFF
TRBV9	15	CASSAFRVSYNEQFF
TRBV29-1	15	CSVHLSTGVDTEAFF